Presented here are 5 T cell receptor beta chains from one specimen sequenced in a study of technical replicates of blood from a handful of donors. The repertoire was sequenced with immunoSEQ multiplex PCR; TCRdb's copy has only in-frame clones and lacks some. Of 65,000 to 95,000 clones in the sample, 80% to 95% were seen once. The sample was T cells isolated from PBMCs. The source is a human donor in good health.

The V call is TRBV13, the J call TRBJ2-5, with TRBD2 as a possible D gene (5 bases). Germline V CDR1 and CDR2: PRHDT, FYEKMQ (reference sequence). The length of the CDR3 is 13 residues. V was trimmed by 4 bases and J by 1 base, leaving 7 bases between them. The CDR3 DNA sequence: TGTGCCAGCAGCTGGGAGCTCCAAGAGACCCAGTACTTC. Protein product: CASSWELQETQYF.

V usage is TRBV4-1 and J usage is TRBJ2-1; the D is unclear. CDR1 MGHRA and CDR2 YSYEKL come from the germline V gene. This CDR3 is built from 14 residues. The ends were cut back, 1 base at V and 9 bases at J, with 13 bases in the middle. The CDR3 spells CASSQAYRPGEQFF. The CDR3 nucleotides read TGCGCCAGCAGCCAAGCTTATAGACCGGGTGAGCAGTTCTTC.

The CDR3 bases are TGTGCCAGCAGTTACTCGAGCAGGGCGGTAAAACTGTTTTTT. Residues: CASSYSSRAVKLFF. The chain combines TRBV6-5 with TRBJ1-4; tentatively, D is TRBD1 (5 bases). Germline-derived CDR1 and CDR2 are MNHEY and SVGAGI. Deletions cut 0 bases from V and 10 bases from J, with 12 bases between. The CDR3 loop spans 14 amino acids.

The chain employs TRBV10-1 and TRBJ2-4; possibly TRBD1 for D (5 bases). Germline V gene sequence: CDR1 WNHNN, CDR2 SYGVQD (reference sequence). Trimming pared 3 bases from V and 13 bases from J, leaving 19 bases between. The CDR3 contains 14 residues. The CDR3 DNA sequence: TGCGCCAGCAGTGACAGTTTCGTAGGGGAAGGCCAGTACTTC. Encoded protein: CASSDSFVGEGQYF.

This clone was recorded once. V usage is TRBV6-1 and J usage is TRBJ1-2; D not certain. The CDR3 has 14 amino acids. Trimming removed 0 bases at V and 5 bases at J, with 10 bases between. Germline V gives CDR1 MNHNS, CDR2 SASEGT. The CDR3 nucleotides are TGTGCCAGCAGTGAAGCGTCGCTCGGGTATGGCTACACCTTC. This encodes CASSEASLGYGYTF.